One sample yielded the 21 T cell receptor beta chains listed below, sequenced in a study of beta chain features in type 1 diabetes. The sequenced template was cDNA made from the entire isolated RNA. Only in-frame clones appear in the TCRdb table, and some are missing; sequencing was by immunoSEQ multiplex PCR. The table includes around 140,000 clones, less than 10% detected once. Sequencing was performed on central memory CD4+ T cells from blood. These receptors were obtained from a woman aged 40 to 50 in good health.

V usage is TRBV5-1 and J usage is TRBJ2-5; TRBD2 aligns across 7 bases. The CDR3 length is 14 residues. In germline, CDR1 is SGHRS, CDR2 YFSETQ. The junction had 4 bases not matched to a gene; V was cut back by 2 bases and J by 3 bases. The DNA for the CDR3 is TGCGCCAGCAGCTTTGGGGAGGGGAAAGAGACCCAGTACTTC. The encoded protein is CASSFGEGKETQYF. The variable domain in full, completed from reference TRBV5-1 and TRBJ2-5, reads KAGVTQTPRYLIKTRGQQVTLSCSPISGHRSVSWYQQTPGQGLQFLFEYFSETQRNKGNFPGRFSGRQFSNSRSEMNVSTLELGDSALYLCASSFGEGKETQYFGPGTRLLVL.

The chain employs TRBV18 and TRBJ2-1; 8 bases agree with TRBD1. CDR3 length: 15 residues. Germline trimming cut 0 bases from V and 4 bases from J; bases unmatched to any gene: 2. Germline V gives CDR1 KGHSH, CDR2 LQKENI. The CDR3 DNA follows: TGTGCCAGCTCACCACCGGGACAGGAGTACAATGAGCAGTTCTTC. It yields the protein CASSPPGQEYNEQFF.

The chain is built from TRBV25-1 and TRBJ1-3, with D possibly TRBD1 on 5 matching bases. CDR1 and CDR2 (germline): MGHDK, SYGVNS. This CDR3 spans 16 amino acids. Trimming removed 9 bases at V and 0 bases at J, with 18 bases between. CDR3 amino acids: CASTSRGGISGNTIYF. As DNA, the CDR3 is TGTGCCAGTACGTCAAGGGGAGGGATCTCTGGAAACACCATATATTTT.

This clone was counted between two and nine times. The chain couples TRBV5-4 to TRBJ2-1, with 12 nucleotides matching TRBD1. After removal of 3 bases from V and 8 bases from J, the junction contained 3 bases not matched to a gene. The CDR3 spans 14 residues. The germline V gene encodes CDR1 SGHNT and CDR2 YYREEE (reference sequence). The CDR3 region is CASSWGTGGYEQFF. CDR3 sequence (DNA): TGTGCCAGCAGCTGGGGGACAGGGGGCTATGAGCAGTTCTTC.

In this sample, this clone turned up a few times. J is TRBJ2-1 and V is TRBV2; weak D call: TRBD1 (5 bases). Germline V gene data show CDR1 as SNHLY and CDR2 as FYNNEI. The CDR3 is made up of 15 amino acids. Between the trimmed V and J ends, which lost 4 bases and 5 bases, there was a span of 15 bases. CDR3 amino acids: CASSVRKGPDNEQFF. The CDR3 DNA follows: TGTGCCAGCAGTGTTAGGAAGGGGCCCGACAATGAGCAGTTCTTC.

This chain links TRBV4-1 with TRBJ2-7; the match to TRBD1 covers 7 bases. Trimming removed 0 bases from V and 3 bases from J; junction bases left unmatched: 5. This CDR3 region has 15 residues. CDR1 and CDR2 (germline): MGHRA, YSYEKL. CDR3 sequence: CASSQETGQSYEQYF. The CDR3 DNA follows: TGCGCCAGCAGCCAAGAAACGGGACAGAGCTACGAGCAGTACTTC.

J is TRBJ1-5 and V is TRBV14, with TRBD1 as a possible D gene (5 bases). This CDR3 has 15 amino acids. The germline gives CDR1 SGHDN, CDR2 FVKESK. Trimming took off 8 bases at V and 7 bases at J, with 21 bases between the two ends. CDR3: CASAEAGTWGQPQHF. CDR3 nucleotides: TGTGCCAGCGCCGAGGCGGGGACTTGGGGCCAGCCCCAGCATTTT.

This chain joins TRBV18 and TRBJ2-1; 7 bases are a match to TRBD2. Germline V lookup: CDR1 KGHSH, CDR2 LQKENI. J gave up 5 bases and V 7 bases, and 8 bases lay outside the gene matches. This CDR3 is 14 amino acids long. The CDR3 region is CASWDPGRDNEQFF. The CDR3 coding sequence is TGTGCCAGCTGGGATCCGGGGAGGGACAATGAGCAGTTCTTC.

The DNA of the CDR3 is TGTGCCAGCAGTGAAGAGGGGAGGGGTCAGCCCCAGCATTTT. It translates to CASSEEGRGQPQHF. The rearrangement joins TRBV2 to TRBJ1-5; a weak D match, TRBD1 (5 bases). V was trimmed by 1 base and J by 6 bases, leaving 10 bases between them. The length of the CDR3 is 14 residues. CDR1 is SNHLY and CDR2 is FYNNEI in the germline V gene.

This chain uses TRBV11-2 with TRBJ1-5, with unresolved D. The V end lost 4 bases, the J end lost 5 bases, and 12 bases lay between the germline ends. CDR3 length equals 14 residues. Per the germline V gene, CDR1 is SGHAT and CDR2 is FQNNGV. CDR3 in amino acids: CASSSRSGDQPQHF. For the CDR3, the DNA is TGTGCCAGCAGCTCCCGGTCTGGTGATCAGCCCCAGCATTTT. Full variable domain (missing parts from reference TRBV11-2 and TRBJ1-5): EAGVAQSPRYKIIEKRQSVAFWCNPISGHATLYWYQQILGQGPKLLIQFQNNGVVDDSQLPKDRFSAERLKGVDSTLKIQPAKLEDSAVYLCASSSRSGDQPQHFGDGTRLSIL.

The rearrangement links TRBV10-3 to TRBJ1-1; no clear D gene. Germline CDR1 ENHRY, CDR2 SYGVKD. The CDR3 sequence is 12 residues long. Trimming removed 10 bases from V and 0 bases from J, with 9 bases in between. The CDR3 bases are TGTGCCACCAGAACACTGAACACTGAAGCTTTCTTT. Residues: CATRTLNTEAFF.

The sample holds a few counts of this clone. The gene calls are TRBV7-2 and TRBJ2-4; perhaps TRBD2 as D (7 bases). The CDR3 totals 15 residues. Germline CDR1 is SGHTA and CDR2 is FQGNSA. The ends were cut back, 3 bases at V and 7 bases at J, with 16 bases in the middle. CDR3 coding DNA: TGTGCCAGCAGCTTTGTGACGGGGGGCCCGAACATTCAGTACTTC. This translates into CASSFVTGGPNIQYF.

In DNA, the CDR3 is TGTGCCAGCAGTGAAGCCCCCCTCAGGGCCTACGAGCAGTACTTC. Its protein product is CASSEAPLRAYEQYF. The chain carries TRBV6-1 and TRBJ2-7, with D maybe TRBD1 (5 bases). The CDR3 contains 15 residues. The V end lost 0 bases, the J end lost 2 bases, and 11 bases lay between the germline ends. Germline V CDR1 and CDR2: MNHNS, SASEGT.

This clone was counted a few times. DNA of the CDR3: TGTGCCAGCACGAAGACTAGCGGGGGGCATAATGAGCAGTTCTTC. Translating gives CASTKTSGGHNEQFF. This rearrangement joins TRBV2 to TRBJ2-1, with 13 positions matching TRBD2. The junction had 7 bases not matched to a gene; V was cut back by 7 bases and J by 7 bases. The CDR3 is made up of 15 amino acids. Per germline, CDR1 SNHLY and CDR2 FYNNEI.

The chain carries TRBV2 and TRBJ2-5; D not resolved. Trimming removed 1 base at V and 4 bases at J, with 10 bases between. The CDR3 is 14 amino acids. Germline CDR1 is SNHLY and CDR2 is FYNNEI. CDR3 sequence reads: CASSEGSHPETQYF. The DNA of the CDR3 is TGTGCCAGCAGTGAAGGGAGCCACCCAGAGACCCAGTACTTC. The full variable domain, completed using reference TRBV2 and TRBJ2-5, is EPEVTQTPSHQVTQMGQEVILRCVPISNHLYFYWYRQILGQKVEFLVSFYNNEISEKSEIFDDQFSVERPDGSNFTLKIRSTKLEDSAMYFCASSEGSHPETQYFGPGTRLLVL.

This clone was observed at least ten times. The CDR3 DNA sequence: TGTGCCAGCAGCTCCCCAGGGGACACCGGGGAGCTGTTTTTT. Its protein product is CASSSPGDTGELFF. This chain joins TRBV7-8 and TRBJ2-2; weak D call: TRBD1 (6 bases). From germline, CDR1 is SGHVS and CDR2 FQNEAQ. The CDR3 is 14 amino acids. V gave up 4 bases and J gave up 3 bases, with 9 bases separating them.

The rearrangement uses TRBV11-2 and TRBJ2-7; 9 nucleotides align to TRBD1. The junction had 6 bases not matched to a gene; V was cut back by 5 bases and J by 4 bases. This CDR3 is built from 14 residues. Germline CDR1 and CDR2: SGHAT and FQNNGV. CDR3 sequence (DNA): TGTGCCAGCAGCCGTGACAGGGGGTTTTACGAGCAGTACTTC. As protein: CASSRDRGFYEQYF.

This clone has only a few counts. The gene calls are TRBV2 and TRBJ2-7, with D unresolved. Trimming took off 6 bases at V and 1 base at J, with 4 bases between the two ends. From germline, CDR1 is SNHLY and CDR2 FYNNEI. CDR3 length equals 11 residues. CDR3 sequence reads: CASRESYEQYF. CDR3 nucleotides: TGTGCCAGCAGAGAGTCCTACGAGCAGTACTTC.

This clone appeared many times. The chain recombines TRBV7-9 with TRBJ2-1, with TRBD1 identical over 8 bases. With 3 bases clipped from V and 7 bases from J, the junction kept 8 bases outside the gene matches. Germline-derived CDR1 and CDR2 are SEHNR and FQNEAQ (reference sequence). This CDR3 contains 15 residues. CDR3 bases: TGTGCCAGCAGCTTTTTTAGGACAGGGAGGAATGAGCAGTTCTTC. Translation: CASSFFRTGRNEQFF.

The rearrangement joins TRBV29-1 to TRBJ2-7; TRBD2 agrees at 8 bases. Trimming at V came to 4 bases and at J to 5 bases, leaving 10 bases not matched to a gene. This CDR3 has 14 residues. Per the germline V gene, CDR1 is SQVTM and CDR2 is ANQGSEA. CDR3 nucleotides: TGCAGCGTTGCCGGGGGGGTAACGGGGAACGAGCAGTACTTC. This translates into CSVAGGVTGNEQYF.

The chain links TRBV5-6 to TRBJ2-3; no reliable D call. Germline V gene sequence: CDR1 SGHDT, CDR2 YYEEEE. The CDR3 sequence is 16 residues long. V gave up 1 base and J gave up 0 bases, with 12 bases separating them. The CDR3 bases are TGTGCCAGCAGCTTGAGTACTCGCGCGAGCACAGATACGCAGTATTTT. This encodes CASSLSTRASTDTQYF. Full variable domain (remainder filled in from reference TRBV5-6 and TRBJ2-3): DAGVTQSPTHLIKTRGQQVTLRCSPKSGHDTVSWYQQALGQGPQFIFQYYEEEERQRGNFPDRFSGHQFPNYSSELNVNALLLGDSALYLCASSLSTRASTDTQYFGPGTRLTVL.